These 10 T cell receptor beta chains were all obtained from the same sample, sequenced in a study of glioma-infiltrating T cells after dendritic cell vaccination. As to time point: after dendritic cell vaccination, including at tumor progression/relapse. Measured with immunoSEQ multiplex PCR; TCRdb has only the in-frame clones, and not every one. The table shows roughly 100,000 clones, with roughly 80% occurring only once. The specimen was blood, collected after dendritic cell vaccination. The receptors originated from a human donor with glioblastoma.

The chain recombines TRBV30 with TRBJ2-3; tentative D call: TRBD2 (6 bases). Germline CDR1 reads GTSNPN; CDR2 reads SVGIG (reference sequence). This CDR3 comprises 12 residues. Deletions cut 7 bases from V and 2 bases from J, with 10 bases between. The CDR3 here is CASTGDTDTQYF. CDR3 DNA: TGTGCCTCCACGGGGGACACAGATACGCAGTATTTT.

This clone has just a few counts. This chain uses TRBV27 with TRBJ2-7, with no clear D. V dropped 6 bases and J dropped 3 bases, with 9 bases sitting between them. The CDR3 length is 12 residues. CDR1 and CDR2 (germline): MNHEY, SMNVEV (reference sequence). For the CDR3, the DNA is TGTGCCAGCAGCGGGTCCAACTACGAGCAGTACTTC. Translation: CASSGSNYEQYF.

CDR3 in amino acids: CASSIGLAVLGTQYF. In DNA, the CDR3 is TGTGCCAGTAGTATAGGGTTAGCGGTGCTAGGGACCCAGTACTTC. The chain carries TRBV19 and TRBJ2-5; D is perhaps TRBD2 (6 bases). The CDR3 extends over 15 amino acids. The V end was cut by 1 base, the J end by 7 bases, with 16 bases between. Germline CDR1 and CDR2: LNHDA and SQIVND (reference sequence).

The chain uses TRBV19 and TRBJ1-5; tentative D call: TRBD1 (6 bases). The V end lost 5 bases, the J end lost 4 bases, and 15 bases lay between the germline ends. The CDR3 spans 15 residues. Germline CDR1 and CDR2: LNHDA and SQIVND (reference sequence). As DNA, the CDR3 is TGTGCCAGTAGTGAAACAGGGAGCCGAAATCAGCCCCAGCATTTT. It yields the protein CASSETGSRNQPQHF.

The chain recombines TRBV9 with TRBJ2-5, with 7 bases fitting TRBD2. With V trimmed by 0 bases and J by 0 bases, 2 bases remained unmatched. Germline CDR1 and CDR2: SGDLS and YYNGEE. The CDR3 extends over 15 amino acids. CDR3 protein: CASSVDGTNQETQYF. The CDR3 DNA follows: TGTGCCAGCAGCGTAGACGGGACTAACCAAGAGACCCAGTACTTC.

The chain uses TRBV2 and TRBJ2-3; D unclear. The V gene lost 6 bases and the J gene lost 0 bases, with 4 bases spanning the gap. CDR1 SNHLY and CDR2 FYNNEI come from the germline V gene. The CDR3 loop spans 12 amino acids. The CDR3 is CASRLSTDTQYF. The CDR3 nucleotides are TGTGCCAGCAGACTGAGCACAGATACGCAGTATTTT.

V usage is TRBV25-1 and J usage is TRBJ2-5, with D perhaps matching TRBD1 (6 bases). Germline CDR1 is MGHDK and CDR2 is SYGVNS. The CDR3 spans 13 residues. V lost 2 bases and J lost 3, with 7 bases in between. CDR3 sequence (DNA): TGTGCCAGCAGTGAAGCAGGGGAAGAGACCCAGTACTTC. Residues: CASSEAGEETQYF.

The rearrangement joins TRBV5-6 to TRBJ2-1, with 7 positions matching TRBD1. Germline trimming cut 4 bases from V and 1 base from J; bases unmatched to any gene: 5. The CDR3 consists of 15 residues. Germline assignment: CDR1 SGHDT and CDR2 YYEEEE. CDR3 bases: TGTGCCAGCAGCCCGGGACAGCTATCCTACAATGAGCAGTTCTTC. Translating gives CASSPGQLSYNEQFF.

The genes are TRBV29-1 and TRBJ1-1; D is possibly TRBD1 (5 bases). Looked up from germline, CDR1 is SQVTM and CDR2 is ANQGSEA. The V and J ends lost 4 bases and 0 bases respectively, with 9 bases between them. The CDR3 totals 13 residues. DNA for the CDR3: TGCAGCGTTGCGACAGATATGAACACTGAAGCTTTCTTT. Protein sequence: CSVATDMNTEAFF. Supplemented by reference TRBV29-1 and TRBJ1-1, the full variable domain reads SAVISQKPSRDICQRGTSLTIQCQVDSQVTMMFWYRQQPGQSLTLIATANQGSEATYESGFVIDKFPISRPNLTFSTLTVSNMSPEDSSIYLCSVATDMNTEAFFGQGTRLTVV.

The CDR3 is CASSFVLAGGKPGELFF. The CDR3 DNA follows: TGTGCCAGCAGCTTCGTATTGGCAGGGGGAAAACCCGGGGAGCTGTTTTTT. This rearrangement joins TRBV11-2 to TRBJ2-2; 7 positions match TRBD1. V lost 3 bases, J lost 6 bases, and 13 bases stayed unmatched. Germline CDR1 SGHAT, CDR2 FQNNGV. The CDR3 is 17 amino acids.